This T cell receptor beta chain was observed in a study of cytomegalovirus exposure and HLA in healthy donors. The CDR3 is made up of 15 amino acids. CDR1 is KGHSH and CDR2 is LQKENI in the germline V gene. Trimming removed 1 base from V and 6 bases from J, with 12 bases in between. Researchers ran the PCR with 60 Vbeta and 13 Jbeta primers. Method: immunoSEQ multiplex PCR; TCRdb's copy keeps in-frame clones and lacks some. Of around 180,000 clones in the sample, over 75% were seen once. Notes on the study in general: The classifier, whose performance was assessed in both the original and validation cohorts, reportedly diagnosed cytomegalovirus status with high specificity and sensitivity. Being productive about 90% or about 30% of the time was typical of most TCR beta V segments in an earlier analysis. Sequencing likely generated an artifact that appeared as a cluster of highly shared sequence variants.

Comments on this clone: Its target is not known.

The donors gave bone marrow, and they were healthy. This sequence originates from a man aged 55 to 70 in good health and CMV-seronegative. The chain couples TRBV18 to TRBJ1-4; tentative D call: TRBD1 (6 bases). Material: PBMCs. The CDR3 sequence: CASSPLYRADEKLFF. CDR3 coding DNA: TGTGCCAGCTCACCACTATACAGGGCCGATGAAAAACTGTTTTTT.